A single sample gave rise to the 21 T cell receptor beta chains below, sequenced in a study of blood T cell repertoires in COVID-19. Assay used: immunoSEQ multiplex PCR; TCRdb lists only in-frame clones, some missing. Altogether roughly 110,000 clones are present, around nine tenths being singletons, with the ten largest covering approximately 1.2%. What was sequenced was peripheral blood. Receptors originate from a woman in her twenties or thirties with acute or convalescent COVID-19.

The CDR3 DNA reads TGTGCCAGCTCCACAGGGTCAGGGACTGAAGCTTTCTTT. Translated: CASSTGSGTEAFF. The rearrangement joins TRBV11-3 to TRBJ1-1; D possibly corresponds to TRBD1 (6 bases). V lost 8 bases and J lost 5, with 15 bases in between. Germline values: CDR1 SGHNT, CDR2 YENEEA. The CDR3 contains 13 residues.

J is TRBJ1-1 and V is TRBV20-1; D remains ambiguous. CDR1 is DFQATT and CDR2 is SNEGSKA in the germline V gene (reference sequence). The CDR3 has 14 amino acids. V lost 3 bases to trimming and J lost 1 base, with 12 bases between them. The CDR3 is CSASGGHENTEAFF. CDR3 nucleotides: TGCAGTGCTAGTGGTGGGCATGAGAACACTGAAGCTTTCTTT.

The genes are TRBV28 and TRBJ2-5; the D gene is possibly TRBD2 (6 bases). There are 17 residues in the CDR3. V lost 5 bases, J lost 9 bases, and 28 bases lay in between. Germline CDR1 is MDHEN and CDR2 is SYDVKM. The DNA for the CDR3 is TGTGCCAGCAGTGCACCTGATAGCGGATCCCTTCGGTTGGCCCAGTACTTC. This gives the protein CASSAPDSGSLRLAQYF.

The chain couples TRBV11-3 to TRBJ2-3; TRBD2 might be the D (7 bases). V was clipped by 5 bases and J by 4 bases, with 16 bases between them. The CDR3 totals 15 residues. Germline CDR1 reads SGHNT; CDR2 reads YENEEA. CDR3 residues: CASSPRGGVADTQYF. The CDR3 DNA reads as TGTGCCAGCAGCCCCAGGGGAGGGGTTGCAGATACGCAGTATTTT.

J is TRBJ1-2 and V is TRBV7-9, with TRBD1 as a possible D gene (5 bases). The CDR3 length is 13 residues. Germline V CDR1 and CDR2: SEHNR, FQNEAQ (reference sequence). The V and J ends lost 7 bases and 8 bases respectively, with 17 bases between them. CDR3 in amino acids: CASTQPGDQGYTF. CDR3 nucleotides: TGTGCCAGCACCCAACCGGGGGATCAGGGCTACACCTTC.

This chain uses TRBV3-1 (or the pseudogene TRBV3-2) with TRBJ1-2; D is unresolved. This CDR3 comprises 14 residues. V shed 2 bases and J shed 6 bases, with 13 bases lying between them. CDR1 LGHDT and CDR2 YNNKEL come from the germline V gene (reference sequence). This chain's CDR3 is CASSQLSQLHGYTF. CDR3 DNA sequence: TGTGCCAGCAGCCAATTATCACAGCTACATGGCTACACCTTC.

V gene TRBV10-3 combines with J gene TRBJ2-5; D may be TRBD1 (6 bases). CDR1 is ENHRY and CDR2 is SYGVKD in the germline V gene. The CDR3 sequence is 13 residues long. Between the trimmed V and J ends, which lost 4 bases and 5 bases, there was a span of 11 bases. The CDR3, as DNA: TGTGCCATCAGTGTCCCAGGGGAGGAGACCCAGTACTTC. This encodes CAISVPGEETQYF.

As DNA, the CDR3 is TGTGCCAGCAGCTCGGGATTTTACAATGAGCAGTTCTTC. This encodes CASSSGFYNEQFF. V usage is TRBV11-2 and J usage is TRBJ2-1; maybe TRBD2 (5 bases). Trimming pared 4 bases from V and 4 bases from J, leaving 8 bases between. The CDR3 is 13 residues long. CDR1 is SGHAT and CDR2 is FQNNGV in the germline V gene. Based on the CDR3 plus reference TRBV11-2 and TRBJ2-1, the full variable domain is EAGVAQSPRYKIIEKRQSVAFWCNPISGHATLYWYQQILGQGPKLLIQFQNNGVVDDSQLPKDRFSAERLKGVDSTLKIQPAKLEDSAVYLCASSSGFYNEQFFGPGTRLTVL.

The chain couples TRBV4-1 to TRBJ2-2; D possibly corresponds to TRBD2 (6 bases). V was cut by 4 bases and J by 5 bases, with 17 bases left in between. Germline-derived CDR1 and CDR2 are MGHRA and YSYEKL. The CDR3 is 16 residues long. The CDR3 region is CASSLTPGVQTGELFF. The CDR3 coding sequence is TGCGCCAGCAGCCTAACGCCGGGGGTTCAGACCGGGGAGCTGTTTTTT.

This clone was observed once. The rearrangement links TRBV11-2 to TRBJ2-5, with TRBD2 identical over 8 bases. Germline CDR1 SGHAT, CDR2 FQNNGV. The CDR3 covers 15 residues. Trimming took 2 bases from V and 2 from J; bases not matched to a gene: 4. The CDR3 DNA follows: TGTGCCAGCAGCTTACCTAGCGGGCCTCAAGAGACCCAGTACTTC. This translates into CASSLPSGPQETQYF. Full variable domain (outside the CDR3, taken from reference TRBV11-2 and TRBJ2-5): EAGVAQSPRYKIIEKRQSVAFWCNPISGHATLYWYQQILGQGPKLLIQFQNNGVVDDSQLPKDRFSAERLKGVDSTLKIQPAKLEDSAVYLCASSLPSGPQETQYFGPGTRLLVL.

The J gene is TRBJ1-5, the V gene TRBV7-2; D not resolved. CDR1 is SGHTA and CDR2 is FQGNSA in the germline V gene. The CDR3 sequence is 14 residues long. The V gene lost 5 bases and the J gene lost 2 bases, with 10 bases spanning the gap. The CDR3 DNA follows: TGTGCCAGCAGCCCGTTAGAACGCAATCAGCCCCAGCATTTT. The encoded protein is CASSPLERNQPQHF.

This clone was counted once. The genes are TRBV21-1 and TRBJ2-1; TRBD2 is taken as the D call from the table, unchecked against the DNA. TRBV21-1 is annotated as a pseudogene. This CDR3 is 15 amino acids long. The CDR3 coding sequence is TGTGCCAGTGAAATCCCGGGACTAGTTTTATGTGAGCAGTTCTTC. Its translation is CASEIPGLVLCEQFF.

This chain's CDR3 is CASSQRQGPYEQYF. The CDR3 DNA reads as TGCGCCAGCAGCCAACGACAGGGCCCTTACGAGCAGTACTTC. The J gene is TRBJ2-7, the V gene TRBV4-1; the match to TRBD1 covers 7 bases. This CDR3 contains 14 residues. With 2 bases clipped from V and 4 bases from J, the junction kept 5 bases outside the gene matches. Germline CDR1 and CDR2: MGHRA and YSYEKL.

This clone was found a few times. V is TRBV18 and J is TRBJ2-7, with D perhaps TRBD2 (5 bases). V was shortened by 5 bases and J by 6 bases, with 17 bases between the two germline ends. Germline loops: CDR1 KGHSH, CDR2 LQKENI. The length of the CDR3 is 14 residues. The DNA of the CDR3 is TGTGCCAGCTCAGAAGGCGGGCGGGTTGGCGAGCAGTACTTC. It codes for CASSEGGRVGEQYF.

The chain recombines TRBV27 with TRBJ1-6; D may be TRBD1 (5 bases). Germline V gives CDR1 MNHEY, CDR2 SMNVEV (reference sequence). The CDR3 sequence is 17 residues long. Trimming cost V 0 bases and J 7 bases, with 16 bases left between them. The CDR3 DNA is TGTGCCAGCAGTTTATCCGGGGGAGGGCGTGGGAATTCACCCCTCCACTTT. This sequence encodes CASSLSGGGRGNSPLHF.

The gene calls are TRBV5-1 and TRBJ2-3; no reliable D call. CDR1 SGHRS and CDR2 YFSETQ come from the germline V gene. Trimming cost V 4 bases and J 2 bases, with 11 bases left between them. The CDR3 is 14 amino acids. CDR3 amino acids: CASSLTRPTDTQYF. CDR3 nucleotide sequence: TGCGCCAGCAGCCTGACTCGCCCCACAGATACGCAGTATTTT.

A few counts support this clone. CDR3 sequence reads: CASSYGTSGRRRGDTQYF. In DNA form, the CDR3 reads TGTGCCAGCAGCTATGGGACTAGCGGGAGACGGAGGGGAGATACGCAGTATTTT. The chain joins TRBV7-2 to TRBJ2-3, with TRBD2 matching over 14 bases. Germline V gene data show CDR1 as SGHTA and CDR2 as FQGNSA. V gave up 4 bases and J gave up 5 bases; unmatched junction bases: 11. The CDR3 contains 18 residues.

V and J are TRBV3-1 (or the pseudogene TRBV3-2) and TRBJ1-1; D may be TRBD1 (6 bases). The CDR3 is 15 amino acids. Germline V gives CDR1 LGHDT, CDR2 YNNKEL (reference sequence). Trimming removed 3 bases at V and 2 bases at J, with 13 bases between. The CDR3 here is CASSHGQKRNTEAFF. The CDR3 nucleotides read TGTGCCAGCAGCCATGGACAGAAGAGAAACACTGAAGCTTTCTTT.

This clone has only a few counts. The J gene is TRBJ2-1, the V gene TRBV9, with TRBD1 matching 11 bases. The CDR3 totals 14 residues. Germline V gives CDR1 SGDLS, CDR2 YYNGEE. The V gene end was trimmed by 3 bases and the J gene end by 9 bases; junction bases not matched to a gene: 5. CDR3 amino acids: CASSARTGGFEQFF. CDR3 in DNA: TGTGCCAGCAGCGCTCGGACAGGGGGCTTTGAGCAGTTCTTC.

The chain has TRBV21-1 and TRBJ1-1; TRBD1 is taken as the D call from the table, unchecked against the DNA. TRBV21-1 represents a pseudogene. The CDR3 sequence is 19 residues long. CDR3 DNA sequence: TGTGCCAGCAGCACCAATGTAGGATATAGACACCCTTCGAACACTGAAGCTTTCTTT. This gives the protein CASSTNVGYRHPSNTEAFF.

On this clone: The sample contains more than one DNA sequence encoding this CDR3. The chain uses TRBV28 and TRBJ1-2, with D possibly matching TRBD1 (5 bases). V lost 5 bases and J 6 bases, leaving 16 bases between the germline ends. This CDR3 has 14 residues. Germline CDR1 and CDR2: MDHEN and SYDVKM. The CDR3 DNA is TGTGCCAGCAGTCCCCTAACAGGAATTGATGGCTACACCTTC. It codes for CASSPLTGIDGYTF.